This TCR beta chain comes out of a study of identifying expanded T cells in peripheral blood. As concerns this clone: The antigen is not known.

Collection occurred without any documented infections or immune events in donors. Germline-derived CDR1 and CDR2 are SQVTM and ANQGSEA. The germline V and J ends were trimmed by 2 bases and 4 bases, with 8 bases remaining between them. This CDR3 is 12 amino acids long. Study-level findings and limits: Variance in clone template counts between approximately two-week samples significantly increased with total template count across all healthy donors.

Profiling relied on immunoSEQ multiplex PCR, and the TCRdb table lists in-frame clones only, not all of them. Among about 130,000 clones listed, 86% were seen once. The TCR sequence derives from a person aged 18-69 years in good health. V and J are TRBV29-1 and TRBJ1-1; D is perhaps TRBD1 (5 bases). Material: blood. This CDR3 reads CSVEYRRTEAFF. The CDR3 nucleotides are TGCAGCGTTGAATACAGGCGCACTGAAGCTTTCTTT.